The present T cell receptor (beta chain) was sequenced within a study of cytomegalovirus exposure and HLA in healthy donors. The PCR used 60 Vbeta and 13 Jbeta primers. Libraries were prepared by immunoSEQ multiplex PCR; TCRdb keeps only in-frame clonotypes and omits some of them. The sample records approximately 140,000 clones, nearly 85% being singletons. The germline V and J ends were trimmed by 1 base and 2 bases, with 5 bases remaining between them. This CDR3 is built from 14 residues. CDR1 and CDR2 from the germline V gene are LGHNA and YNFKEQ. The V call is TRBV4-2, the J call TRBJ2-2; tentative D call: TRBD2 (5 bases). The receptor was derived from a boy aged 5-17 years in good health and CMV-seronegative. Source material: PBMCs. The CDR3 is CASSQAGNTGELFF. The CDR3 DNA is TGTGCCAGCAGCCAAGCGGGAAACACCGGGGAGCTGTTTTTT.